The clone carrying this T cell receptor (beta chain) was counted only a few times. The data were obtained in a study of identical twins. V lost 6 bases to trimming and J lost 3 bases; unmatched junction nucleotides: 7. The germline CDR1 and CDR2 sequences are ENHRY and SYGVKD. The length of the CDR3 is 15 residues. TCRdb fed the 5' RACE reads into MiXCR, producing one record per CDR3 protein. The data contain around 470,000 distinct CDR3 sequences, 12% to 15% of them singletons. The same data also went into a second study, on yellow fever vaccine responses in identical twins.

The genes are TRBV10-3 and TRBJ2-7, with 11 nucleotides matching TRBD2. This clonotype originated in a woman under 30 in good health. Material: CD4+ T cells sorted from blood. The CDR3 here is CAIRETSGTIYEQYF. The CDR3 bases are TGTGCCATCAGGGAGACTAGCGGGACTATCTACGAGCAGTACTTC.